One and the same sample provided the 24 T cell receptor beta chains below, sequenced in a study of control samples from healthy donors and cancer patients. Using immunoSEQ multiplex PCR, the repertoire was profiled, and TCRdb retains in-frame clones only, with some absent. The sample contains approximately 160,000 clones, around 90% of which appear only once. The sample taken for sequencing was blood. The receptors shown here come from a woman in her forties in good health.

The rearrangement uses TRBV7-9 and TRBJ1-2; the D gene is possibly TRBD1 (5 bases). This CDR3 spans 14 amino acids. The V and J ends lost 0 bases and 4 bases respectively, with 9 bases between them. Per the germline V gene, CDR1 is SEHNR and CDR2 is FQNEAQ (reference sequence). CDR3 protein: CASSLAPGTYGYTF. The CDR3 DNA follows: TGTGCCAGCAGCTTAGCGCCGGGGACCTATGGCTACACCTTC.

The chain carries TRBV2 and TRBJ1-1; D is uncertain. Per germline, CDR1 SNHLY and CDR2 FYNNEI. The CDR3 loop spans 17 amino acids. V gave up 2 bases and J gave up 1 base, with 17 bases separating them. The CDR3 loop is CASSESLSPAGNTEAFF. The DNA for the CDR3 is TGTGCCAGCAGTGAATCTTTAAGCCCGGCAGGGAACACTGAAGCTTTCTTT.

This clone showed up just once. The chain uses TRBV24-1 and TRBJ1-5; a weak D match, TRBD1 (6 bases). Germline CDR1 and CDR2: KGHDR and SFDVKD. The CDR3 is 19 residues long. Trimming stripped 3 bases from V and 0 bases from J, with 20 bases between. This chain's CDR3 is CATSDNGQYTIYSNQPQHF. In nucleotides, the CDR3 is TGTGCCACCAGTGATAACGGACAGTACACCATTTATAGCAATCAGCCCCAGCATTTT.

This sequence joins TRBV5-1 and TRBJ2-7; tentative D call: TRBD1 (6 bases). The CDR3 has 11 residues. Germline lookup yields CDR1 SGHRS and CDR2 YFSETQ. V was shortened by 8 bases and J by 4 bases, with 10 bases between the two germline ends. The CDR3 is CASRQVYEQYF. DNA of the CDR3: TGCGCCAGTCGACAGGTTTACGAGCAGTACTTC.

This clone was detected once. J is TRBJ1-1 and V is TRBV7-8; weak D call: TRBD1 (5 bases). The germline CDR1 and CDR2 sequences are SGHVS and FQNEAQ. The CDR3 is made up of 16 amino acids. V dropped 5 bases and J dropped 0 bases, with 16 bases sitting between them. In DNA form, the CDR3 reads TGTGCCAGCAGCGGGGGACGGTCTATCATGAACACTGAAGCTTTCTTT. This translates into CASSGGRSIMNTEAFF. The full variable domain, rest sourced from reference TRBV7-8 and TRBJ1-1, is GAGVSQSPRYKVAKRGQDVALRCDPISGHVSLFWYQQALGQGPEFLTYFQNEAQLDKSGLPSDRFFAERPEGSVSTLKIQRTQQEDSAVYLCASSGGRSIMNTEAFFGQGTRLTVV.

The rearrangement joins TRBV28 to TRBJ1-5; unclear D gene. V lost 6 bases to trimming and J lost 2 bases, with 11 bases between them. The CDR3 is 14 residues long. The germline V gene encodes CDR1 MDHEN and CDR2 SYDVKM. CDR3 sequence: CASSLYGGNQPQHF. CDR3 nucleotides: TGTGCCAGCAGCCTATATGGGGGCAATCAGCCCCAGCATTTT.

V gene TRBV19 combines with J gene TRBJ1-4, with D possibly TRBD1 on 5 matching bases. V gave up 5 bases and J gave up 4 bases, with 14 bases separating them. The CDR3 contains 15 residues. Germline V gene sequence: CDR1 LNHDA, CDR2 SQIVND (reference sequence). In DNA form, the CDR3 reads TGTGCCAGTAGTCCTCGGGACCGCAGTAATGAAAAACTGTTTTTT. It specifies CASSPRDRSNEKLFF.

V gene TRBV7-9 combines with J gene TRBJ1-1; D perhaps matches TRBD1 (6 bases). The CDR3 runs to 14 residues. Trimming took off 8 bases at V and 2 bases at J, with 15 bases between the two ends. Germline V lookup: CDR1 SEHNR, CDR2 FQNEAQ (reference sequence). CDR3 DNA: TGTGCCAGCTCCGGGAGGACAGCTAACACTGAAGCTTTCTTT. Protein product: CASSGRTANTEAFF.

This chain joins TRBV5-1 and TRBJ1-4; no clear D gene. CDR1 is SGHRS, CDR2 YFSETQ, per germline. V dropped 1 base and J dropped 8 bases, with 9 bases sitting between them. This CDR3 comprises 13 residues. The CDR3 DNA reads TGCGCCAGCAGCTTGCGGGGAGGCGAAAAACTGTTTTTT. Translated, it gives CASSLRGGEKLFF.

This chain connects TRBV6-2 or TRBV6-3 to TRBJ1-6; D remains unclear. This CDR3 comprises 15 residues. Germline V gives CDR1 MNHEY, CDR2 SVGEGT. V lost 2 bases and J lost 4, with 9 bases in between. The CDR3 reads CASSYAHIYNSPLHF. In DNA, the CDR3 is TGTGCCAGCAGTTACGCGCACATTTATAATTCACCCCTCCACTTT.

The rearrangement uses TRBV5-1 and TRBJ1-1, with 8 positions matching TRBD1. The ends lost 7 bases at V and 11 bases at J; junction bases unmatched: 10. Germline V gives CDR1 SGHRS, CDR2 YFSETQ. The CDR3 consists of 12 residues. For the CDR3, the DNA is TGCGCCAGCTCTAGAGACAGGGGCTGGGCTTTCTTT. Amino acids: CASSRDRGWAFF.

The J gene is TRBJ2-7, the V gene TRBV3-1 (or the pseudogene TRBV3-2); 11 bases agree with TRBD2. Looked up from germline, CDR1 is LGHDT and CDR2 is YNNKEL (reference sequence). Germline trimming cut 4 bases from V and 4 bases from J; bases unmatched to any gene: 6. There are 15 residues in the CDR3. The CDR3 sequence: CASSPGGTSGYEQYF. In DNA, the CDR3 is TGTGCCAGCAGCCCGGGCGGGACTAGCGGATACGAGCAGTACTTC.

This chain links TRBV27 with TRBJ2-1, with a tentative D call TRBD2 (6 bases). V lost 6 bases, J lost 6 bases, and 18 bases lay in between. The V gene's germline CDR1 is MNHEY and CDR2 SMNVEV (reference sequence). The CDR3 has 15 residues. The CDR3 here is CASRAGLAGSNEQFF. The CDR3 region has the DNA TGTGCCAGCAGGGCGGGGCTAGCTGGTAGCAATGAGCAGTTCTTC.

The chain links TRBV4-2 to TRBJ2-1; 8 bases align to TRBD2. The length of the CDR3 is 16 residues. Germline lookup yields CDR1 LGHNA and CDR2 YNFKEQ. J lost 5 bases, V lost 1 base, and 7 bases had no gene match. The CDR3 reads CASSQVPASGHNEQFF. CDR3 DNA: TGTGCCAGCAGCCAAGTGCCGGCTAGCGGGCACAATGAGCAGTTCTTC.

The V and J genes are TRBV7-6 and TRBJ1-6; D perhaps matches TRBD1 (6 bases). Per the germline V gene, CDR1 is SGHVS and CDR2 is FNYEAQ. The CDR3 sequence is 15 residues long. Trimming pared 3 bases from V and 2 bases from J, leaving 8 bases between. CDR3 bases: TGTGCCAGCAGCTTGGACAGTACCTATAATTCACCCCTCCACTTT. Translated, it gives CASSLDSTYNSPLHF.

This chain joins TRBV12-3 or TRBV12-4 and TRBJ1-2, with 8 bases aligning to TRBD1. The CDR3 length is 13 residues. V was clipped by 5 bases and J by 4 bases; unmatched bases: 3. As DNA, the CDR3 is TGTGCCAGCAGTCTGGGACAGGCCTATGGCTACACCTTC. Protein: CASSLGQAYGYTF.

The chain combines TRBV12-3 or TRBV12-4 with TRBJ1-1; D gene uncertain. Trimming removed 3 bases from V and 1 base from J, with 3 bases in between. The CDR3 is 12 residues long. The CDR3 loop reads CASSFRNTEAFF. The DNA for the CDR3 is TGTGCCAGCAGTTTTAGGAACACTGAAGCTTTCTTT.

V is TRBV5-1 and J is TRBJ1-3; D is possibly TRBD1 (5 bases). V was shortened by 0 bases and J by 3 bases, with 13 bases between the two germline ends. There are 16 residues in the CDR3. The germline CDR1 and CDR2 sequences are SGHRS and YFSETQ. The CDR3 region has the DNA TGCGCCAGCAGCTTGGAAGGGAGGGACTTTGGAAACACCATATATTTT. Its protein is CASSLEGRDFGNTIYF.

The CDR3 nucleotides read TGCGCCAGCAGCTCCGACACCTACGAGCAGTACTTC. This sequence encodes CASSSDTYEQYF. The gene calls are TRBV5-1 and TRBJ2-7, with D unresolved. The length of the CDR3 is 12 residues. Germline V gene sequence: CDR1 SGHRS, CDR2 YFSETQ. V lost 3 bases to trimming and J lost 2 bases, with 6 bases between them.

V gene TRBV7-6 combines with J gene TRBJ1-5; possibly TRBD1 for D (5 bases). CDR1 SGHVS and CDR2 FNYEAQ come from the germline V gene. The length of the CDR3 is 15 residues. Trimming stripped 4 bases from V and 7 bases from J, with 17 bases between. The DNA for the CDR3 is TGTGCCAGCAGCTCCAAGGGGTTTGAAGGCCAGCCCCAGCATTTT. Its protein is CASSSKGFEGQPQHF.

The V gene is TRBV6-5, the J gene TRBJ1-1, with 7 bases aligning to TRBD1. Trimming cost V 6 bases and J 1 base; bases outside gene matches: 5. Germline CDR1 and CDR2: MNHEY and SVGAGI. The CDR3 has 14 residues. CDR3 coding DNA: TGTGCCAGCAGGGCAGGGGGGGGGAACACTGAAGCTTTCTTT. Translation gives CASRAGGGNTEAFF.

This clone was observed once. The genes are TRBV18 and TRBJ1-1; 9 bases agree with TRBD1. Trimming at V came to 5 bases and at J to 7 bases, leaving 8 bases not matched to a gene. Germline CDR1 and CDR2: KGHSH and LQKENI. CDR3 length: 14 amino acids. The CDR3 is CASSSGTGYHEAFF. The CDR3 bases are TGTGCCAGCTCATCCGGGACAGGGTATCATGAAGCTTTCTTT.

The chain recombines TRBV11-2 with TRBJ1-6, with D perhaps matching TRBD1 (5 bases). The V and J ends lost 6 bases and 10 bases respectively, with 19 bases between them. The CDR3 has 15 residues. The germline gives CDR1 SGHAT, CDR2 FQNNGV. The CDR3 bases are TGTGCCAGCAGATCCCTCCGGGACCGACTATCACCCCTCCACTTT. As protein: CASRSLRDRLSPLHF.

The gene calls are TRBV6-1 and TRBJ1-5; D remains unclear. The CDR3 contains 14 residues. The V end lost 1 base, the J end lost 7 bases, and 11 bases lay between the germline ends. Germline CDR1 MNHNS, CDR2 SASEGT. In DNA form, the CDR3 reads TGTGCCAGCAGTGAAGAAGGGTATGGACAGCCCCAGCATTTT. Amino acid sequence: CASSEEGYGQPQHF.